The 23 T cell receptor beta chains in this list originate from one sample, sequenced in a study of cytomegalovirus exposure and HLA in healthy donors. Amplification used 60 Vbeta primers and 13 Jbeta primers. Clones were sequenced by immunoSEQ multiplex PCR, and TCRdb holds only the in-frame ones, with some missing. The table lists over 150,000 clones, 70% to 90% of them singletons. Sequencing input: PBMCs. Receptors originate from a man between 25 and 39 years old in good health and CMV-seropositive.

This clone was counted once. The rearrangement links TRBV19 to TRBJ1-2, with a possible D match to TRBD1 (5 bases). Trimming took 1 base from V and 1 from J, leaving 13 bases between them. Germline lookup yields CDR1 LNHDA and CDR2 SQIVND (reference sequence). This CDR3 is 16 amino acids long. The CDR3 is CASSIARVRGNYGYTF. The CDR3 bases are TGTGCCAGTAGTATAGCCAGGGTAAGGGGTAACTATGGCTACACCTTC.

This clone was detected only once. The CDR3 spells CASSDLWTASNQPQHF. CDR3 nucleotide sequence: TGTGCCAGCAGTGACCTTTGGACAGCTAGCAATCAGCCCCAGCATTTT. V and J are TRBV6-1 and TRBJ1-5, with D maybe TRBD1 (6 bases). V gave up 3 bases and J gave up 0 bases, with 12 bases separating them. The CDR3 is 16 amino acids. CDR1 is MNHNS, CDR2 SASEGT, per germline.

This chain joins TRBV5-1 and TRBJ2-2, with D possibly being TRBD2 (5 bases). The V and J ends lost 5 bases and 1 base respectively, with 9 bases between them. Germline V gene sequence: CDR1 SGHRS, CDR2 YFSETQ. This CDR3 has 14 amino acids. CDR3 coding DNA: TGCGCCAGCAGACGCGAGGGGAACACCGGGGAGCTGTTTTTT. It codes for CASRREGNTGELFF. The full variable domain, rest sourced from reference TRBV5-1 and TRBJ2-2, is KAGVTQTPRYLIKTRGQQVTLSCSPISGHRSVSWYQQTPGQGLQFLFEYFSETQRNKGNFPGRFSGRQFSNSRSEMNVSTLELGDSALYLCASRREGNTGELFFGEGSRLTVL.

The V gene is TRBV10-3, the J gene TRBJ2-7, with 8 bases fitting TRBD1. CDR3 length: 16 residues. From germline, CDR1 is ENHRY and CDR2 SYGVKD. The ends lost 0 bases at V and 2 bases at J; junction bases unmatched: 6. CDR3 coding DNA: TGTGCCATCAGTGAGTCTCCGGGACAGGCACCCTACGAGCAGTACGTC. Residues: CAISESPGQAPYEQYV.

This CDR3 reads CASSEGDGVAGDQPQHF. CDR3 bases: TGTGCCAGCAGCGAGGGAGATGGGGTGGCAGGTGATCAGCCCCAGCATTTT. The chain is built from TRBV11-1 and TRBJ1-5; no clear D. Germline values: CDR1 SGHAT, CDR2 FQDESV (reference sequence). Trimming shortened V by 5 bases and J by 5 bases, and 22 bases separated the two germline ends. This CDR3 has 17 residues.

V is TRBV12-5 and J is TRBJ2-4, with TRBD2 matching over 9 bases. The CDR3 consists of 21 residues. From germline, CDR1 is LGHNT and CDR2 FRNRAP. The trim removed 0 bases at V and 0 bases at J, leaving 15 bases unmatched. CDR3 DNA: TGTGCTAGTGGTTTGGTAATTAAGGCTAGCGGGGACCACGGAGCCAAAAACATTCAGTACTTC. Its protein product is CASGLVIKASGDHGAKNIQYF.

J is TRBJ1-1 and V is TRBV4-1; 9 bases are shared with TRBD1. With 3 bases clipped from V and 12 bases from J, the junction kept 8 bases outside the gene matches. CDR3 size: 13 residues. The germline V gene has CDR1 MGHRA and CDR2 YSYEKL. The CDR3 DNA reads as TGCGCCAGCAGCCAGCCGGGACAGGGTGGATCTTTCTTT. It is translated as CASSQPGQGGSFF.

This chain connects TRBV2 to TRBJ2-6; TRBD2 matches 8 bases. This CDR3 has 16 residues. Losses at the gene ends were 7 bases for V and 0 bases for J; bases not matched to a gene: 5. Germline V gene sequence: CDR1 SNHLY, CDR2 FYNNEI. The CDR3 spells CASIREGHSGANVLTF. Here the CDR3 DNA reads TGTGCCAGCATACGGGAGGGACACTCTGGGGCCAACGTCCTGACTTTC.

This clone appeared a single time. The chain carries TRBV6-5 and TRBJ2-4; TRBD1 is a possible D gene (5 bases). This CDR3 contains 16 residues. The germline V gene encodes CDR1 MNHEY and CDR2 SVGAGI. Between the trimmed V and J ends, which lost 4 bases and 3 bases, there was a span of 16 bases. The CDR3 region is CASSSTGLLGKNIQYF. The CDR3 nucleotides are TGTGCCAGCAGTTCCACAGGTCTTCTGGGCAAAAACATTCAGTACTTC.

The chain links TRBV5-1 to TRBJ2-5, with 11 bases aligning to TRBD2. The J segment lost 5 bases and the V segment lost 4 bases, leaving 4 bases of the junction unmatched. CDR3 length equals 14 residues. CDR1 and CDR2 from the germline V gene are SGHRS and YFSETQ. As DNA, the CDR3 is TGCGCCAGCAGCCTTAGCGGGAGGGGGGAGACCCAGTACTTC. Residues: CASSLSGRGETQYF.

J is TRBJ2-5 and V is TRBV5-1, with TRBD2 identical over 8 bases. From germline, CDR1 is SGHRS and CDR2 YFSETQ. This CDR3 spans 17 amino acids. V lost 4 bases and J lost 5; bases outside the gene matches: 16. This chain's CDR3 is CASSPWVAGRIGETQYF. The CDR3 DNA follows: TGCGCCAGCAGCCCGTGGGTAGCGGGGCGGATCGGCGAGACCCAGTACTTC.

The genes are TRBV5-1 and TRBJ1-2; D unresolved. The V end lost 1 base, the J end lost 0 bases, and 7 bases lay between the germline ends. Germline loops: CDR1 SGHRS, CDR2 YFSETQ. This CDR3 spans 14 amino acids. The CDR3 bases are TGCGCCAGCAGCTTGTATACAGCTAACTATGGCTACACCTTC. This encodes CASSLYTANYGYTF.

This CDR3 is CSVRTGGSSYNEQFF. CDR3 sequence (DNA): TGCAGCGTGAGGACAGGGGGGTCCTCCTACAATGAGCAGTTCTTC. The chain carries TRBV29-1 and TRBJ2-1; 10 nucleotides match TRBD1. J gave up 0 bases and V 6 bases, and 5 bases lay outside the gene matches. Germline CDR1 and CDR2: SQVTM and ANQGSEA. CDR3 size: 15 residues.

This clone came up a few times. This chain links TRBV7-2 with TRBJ1-1; the D is unclear. Trimming took 3 bases from V and 9 from J, leaving 17 bases between them. CDR1 and CDR2 from the germline V gene are SGHTA and FQGNSA. The CDR3 is 14 residues long. The CDR3 sequence is CASSFSLLGGKAFF. Here the CDR3 DNA reads TGTGCCAGCAGCTTTTCTTTATTGGGAGGGAAAGCTTTCTTT.

The genes are TRBV7-9 and TRBJ2-1; possible D gene TRBD2, 6 bases. Deletions cut 0 bases from V and 10 bases from J, with 10 bases between. Germline CDR1 is SEHNR and CDR2 is FQNEAQ (reference sequence). The CDR3 has 13 residues. The CDR3 coding sequence is TGTGCCAGCAGCTTAGCGGGACTCCCAGAGCAGTTCTTC. Residues: CASSLAGLPEQFF.

The genes are TRBV25-1 and TRBJ1-1, with D possibly being TRBD1 (5 bases). V was trimmed by 0 bases and J by 4 bases, leaving 15 bases between them. From germline, CDR1 is MGHDK and CDR2 SYGVNS. The CDR3 is 16 amino acids. CDR3 coding DNA: TGTGCCAGCAGTGAATATGTTGTCAGGGTAGGCACTGAAGCTTTCTTT. This sequence encodes CASSEYVVRVGTEAFF.

V gene TRBV18 combines with J gene TRBJ1-2; 7 nucleotides line up with TRBD1. The CDR3 runs to 15 residues. Germline-derived CDR1 and CDR2 are KGHSH and LQKENI. Trimming removed 0 bases from V and 0 bases from J; junction bases left unmatched: 1. CDR3 sequence (DNA): TGTGCCAGCTCACCACCGACAGGGACTAACTATGGCTACACCTTC. Its translation: CASSPPTGTNYGYTF. Supplemented by reference TRBV18 and TRBJ1-2, the full variable domain reads NAGVMQNPRHLVRRRGQEARLRCSPMKGHSHVYWYRQLPEEGLKFMVYLQKENIIDESGMPKERFSAEFPKEGPSILRIQQVVRGDSAAYFCASSPPTGTNYGYTFGSGTRLTVV.

The chain uses TRBV7-2 and TRBJ2-5, with TRBD2 identical over 12 bases. The CDR3 consists of 16 residues. Germline V gene sequence: CDR1 SGHTA, CDR2 FQGNSA. V lost 2 bases and J lost 5; bases outside the gene matches: 6. Here the CDR3 reads CASSLMTSGRSETQYF. The CDR3 DNA reads as TGTGCCAGCAGCTTAATGACTAGCGGGAGAAGCGAGACCCAGTACTTC.

The V gene is TRBV10-3, the J gene TRBJ2-1, with 9 bases lining up with TRBD2. This CDR3 is 14 amino acids long. The V gene end was trimmed by 4 bases and the J gene end by 4 bases; junction bases not matched to a gene: 2. CDR1 is ENHRY and CDR2 is SYGVKD in the germline V gene. CDR3 residues: CAISGLADYNEQFF. Here the CDR3 DNA reads TGTGCCATCAGTGGACTAGCGGATTACAATGAGCAGTTCTTC.

The genes are TRBV4-1 and TRBJ2-1; 10 bases align to TRBD2. Germline V gene data show CDR1 as MGHRA and CDR2 as YSYEKL. CDR3 length: 16 amino acids. V lost 1 base to trimming and J lost 10 bases; unmatched junction nucleotides: 10. As DNA, the CDR3 is TGCGCCAGCAGCCAAGGTCAAGCGGGAGGGACCAGGGAGCAGTTCTTC. It is translated as CASSQGQAGGTREQFF.

J is TRBJ2-7 and V is TRBV30, with D perhaps TRBD1 (6 bases). Germline CDR1 reads GTSNPN; CDR2 reads SVGIG (reference sequence). V shed 3 bases and J shed 3 bases, with 9 bases lying between them. The CDR3 has 12 residues. This chain's CDR3 is CAWSQTGYEQYF. The DNA for the CDR3 is TGTGCCTGGAGCCAGACAGGCTACGAGCAGTACTTC.

This CDR3 is CASSPRDTTYNEQFF. CDR3 bases: TGCGCCAGCAGCCCCCGGGACACTACCTACAATGAGCAGTTCTTC. The J gene is TRBJ2-1, the V gene TRBV4-1; maybe TRBD1 (6 bases). CDR1 and CDR2 from the germline V gene are MGHRA and YSYEKL. V lost 4 bases, J lost 2 bases, and 12 bases lay in between. The CDR3 runs 15 residues.

V is TRBV27 and J is TRBJ2-5, with 9 bases that match TRBD1. CDR3 length: 15 residues. Losses at the gene ends were 8 bases for V and 7 bases for J; bases not matched to a gene: 14. Germline V gene sequence: CDR1 MNHEY, CDR2 SMNVEV (reference sequence). As DNA, the CDR3 is TGTGCCAGCGGACCGGGACAGGGCCTTCGCCGGACCCAGTACTTC. Translation: CASGPGQGLRRTQYF.